This TCR beta chain was captured by sequencing in a study of blood T cell repertoires in COVID-19. Study background: Acute and convalescent COVID-19 specimens originated in the United States, Italy and Spain. T cells, B-cell-depleted T cells, or PBMCs provided the cDNA or gDNA that served as material.

The authors' processing: Reference gene primer amplification gave estimated nucleated cell counts. Measured with immunoSEQ multiplex PCR; TCRdb has only the in-frame clones, and not every one. V and J calls and clone size come straight from that table; D and trimming were deduced from the DNA. The profile shows about 52,000 clones, roughly 86% of them singletons. This clone occurred a few times. Per the germline V gene, CDR1 is LNHDA and CDR2 is SQIVND (reference sequence). Trimming removed 6 bases at V and 2 bases at J, with 13 bases between. The CDR3 covers 14 residues. Sequencing input: peripheral blood. The chain is built from TRBV19 and TRBJ1-1, with D uncertain. The source of this sequence is a woman at least 80 years old with acute or convalescent COVID-19. CDR3: CASRIQTPNTEAFF. CDR3 DNA sequence: TGTGCCAGTAGAATCCAGACTCCTAACACTGAAGCTTTCTTT.